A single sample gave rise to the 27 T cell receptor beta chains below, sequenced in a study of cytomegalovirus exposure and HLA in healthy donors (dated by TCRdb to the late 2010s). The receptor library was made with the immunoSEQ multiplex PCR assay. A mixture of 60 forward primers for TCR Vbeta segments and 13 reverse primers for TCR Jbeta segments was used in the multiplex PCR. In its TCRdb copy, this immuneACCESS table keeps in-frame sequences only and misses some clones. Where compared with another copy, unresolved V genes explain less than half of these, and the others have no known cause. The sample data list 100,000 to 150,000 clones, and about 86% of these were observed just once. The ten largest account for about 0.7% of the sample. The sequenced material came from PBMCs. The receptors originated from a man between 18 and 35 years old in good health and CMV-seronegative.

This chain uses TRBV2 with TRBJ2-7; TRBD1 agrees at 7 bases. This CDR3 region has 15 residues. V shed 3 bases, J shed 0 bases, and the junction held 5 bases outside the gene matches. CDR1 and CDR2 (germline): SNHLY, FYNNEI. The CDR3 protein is CASSDLRQGSYEQYF. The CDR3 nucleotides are TGTGCCAGCAGTGACCTGAGACAGGGCTCCTACGAGCAGTACTTC.

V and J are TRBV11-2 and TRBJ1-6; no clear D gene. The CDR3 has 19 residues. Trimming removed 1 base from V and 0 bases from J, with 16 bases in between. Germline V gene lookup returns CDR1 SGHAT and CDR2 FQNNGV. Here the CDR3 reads CASSLVTLPGSSYNSPLHF. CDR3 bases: TGTGCCAGCAGCTTAGTAACCCTACCCGGGAGCTCCTATAATTCACCCCTCCACTTT.

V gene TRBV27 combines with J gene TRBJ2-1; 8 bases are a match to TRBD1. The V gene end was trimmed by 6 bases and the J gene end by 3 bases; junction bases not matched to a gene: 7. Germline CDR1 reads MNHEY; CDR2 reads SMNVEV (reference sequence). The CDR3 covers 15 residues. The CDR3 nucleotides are TGTGCCAGCAGCTTGGGACAGGTCCACTACAATGAGCAGTTCTTC. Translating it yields CASSLGQVHYNEQFF.

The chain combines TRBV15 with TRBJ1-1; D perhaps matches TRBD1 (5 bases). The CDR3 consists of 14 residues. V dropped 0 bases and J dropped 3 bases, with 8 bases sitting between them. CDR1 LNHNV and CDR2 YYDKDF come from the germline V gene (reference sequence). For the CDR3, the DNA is TGTGCCACCAGCAGAGAATTAGGGGACACTGAAGCTTTCTTT. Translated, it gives CATSRELGDTEAFF.

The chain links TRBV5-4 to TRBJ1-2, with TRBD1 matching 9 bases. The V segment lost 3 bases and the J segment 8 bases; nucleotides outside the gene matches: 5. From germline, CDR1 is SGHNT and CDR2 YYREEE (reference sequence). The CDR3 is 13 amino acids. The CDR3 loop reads CASSSGTGLGYTF. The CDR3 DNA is TGTGCCAGCAGCTCGGGGACAGGGTTGGGCTACACCTTC.

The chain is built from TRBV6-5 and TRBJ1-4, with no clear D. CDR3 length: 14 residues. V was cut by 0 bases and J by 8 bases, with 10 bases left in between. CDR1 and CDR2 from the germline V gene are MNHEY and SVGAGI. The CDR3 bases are TGTGCCAGCAGTTACTCGAGGTCTAGAGAAAAACTGTTTTTT. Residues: CASSYSRSREKLFF.

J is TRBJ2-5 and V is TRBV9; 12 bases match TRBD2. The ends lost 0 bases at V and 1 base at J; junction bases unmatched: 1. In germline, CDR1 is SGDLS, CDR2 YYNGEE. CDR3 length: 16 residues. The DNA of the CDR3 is TGTGCCAGCAGCGTAGGACTAGCGGGGGCCCAAGAGACCCAGTACTTC. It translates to CASSVGLAGAQETQYF.

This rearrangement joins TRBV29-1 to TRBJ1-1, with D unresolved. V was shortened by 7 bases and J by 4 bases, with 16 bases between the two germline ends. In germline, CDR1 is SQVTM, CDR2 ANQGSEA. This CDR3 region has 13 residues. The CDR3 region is CSARTGVSTEAFF. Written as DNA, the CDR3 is TGCAGCGCAAGAACGGGTGTTAGCACTGAAGCTTTCTTT.

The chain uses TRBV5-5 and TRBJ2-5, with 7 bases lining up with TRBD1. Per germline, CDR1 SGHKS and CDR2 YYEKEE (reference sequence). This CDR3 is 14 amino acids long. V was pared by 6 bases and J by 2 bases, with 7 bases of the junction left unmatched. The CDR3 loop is CASTIQGLQETQYF. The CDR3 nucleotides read TGTGCCAGCACCATACAGGGGCTGCAAGAGACCCAGTACTTC.

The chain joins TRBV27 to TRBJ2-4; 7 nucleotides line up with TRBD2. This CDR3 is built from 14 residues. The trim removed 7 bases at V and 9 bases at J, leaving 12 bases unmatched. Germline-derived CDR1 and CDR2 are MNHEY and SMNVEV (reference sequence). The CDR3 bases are TGTGCCAGCACCAAGGCCCAGGGAGGGGTCATTCAGTACTTC. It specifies CASTKAQGGVIQYF.

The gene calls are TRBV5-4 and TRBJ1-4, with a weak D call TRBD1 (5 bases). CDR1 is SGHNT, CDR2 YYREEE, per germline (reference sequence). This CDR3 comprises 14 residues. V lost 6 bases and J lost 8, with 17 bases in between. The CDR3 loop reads CASTTGRLGEKLFF. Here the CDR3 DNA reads TGTGCCAGCACCACAGGACGGTTGGGGGAAAAACTGTTTTTT.

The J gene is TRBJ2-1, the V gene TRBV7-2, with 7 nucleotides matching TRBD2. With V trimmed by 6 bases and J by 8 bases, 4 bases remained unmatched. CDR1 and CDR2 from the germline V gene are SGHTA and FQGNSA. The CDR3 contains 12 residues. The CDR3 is CASSGGVHEQFF. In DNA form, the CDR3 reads TGTGCCAGCAGTGGGGGGGTGCATGAGCAGTTCTTC. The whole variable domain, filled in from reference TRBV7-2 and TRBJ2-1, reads GAGVSQSPSNKVTEKGKDVELRCDPISGHTALYWYRQSLGQGLEFLIYFQGNSAPDKSGLPSDRFSAERTGGSVSTLTIQRTQQEDSAVYLCASSGGVHEQFFGPGTRLTVL.

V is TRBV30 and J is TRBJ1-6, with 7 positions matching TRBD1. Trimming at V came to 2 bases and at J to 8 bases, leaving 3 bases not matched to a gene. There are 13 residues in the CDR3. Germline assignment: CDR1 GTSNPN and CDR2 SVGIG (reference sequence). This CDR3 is CAWSPGGYSPLHF. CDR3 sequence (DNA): TGTGCCTGGAGTCCAGGGGGGTATTCACCCCTCCACTTT.

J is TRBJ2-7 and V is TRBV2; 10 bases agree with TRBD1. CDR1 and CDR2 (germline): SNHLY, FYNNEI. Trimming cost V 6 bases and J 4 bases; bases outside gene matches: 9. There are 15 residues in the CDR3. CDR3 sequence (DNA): TGTGCCAGCAGAGACACCGGGACAGGGGAATACGAGCAGTACTTC. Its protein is CASRDTGTGEYEQYF.

The CDR3 DNA reads TGCGCCAGCAGCTGGCGACGGCAGGGTGAATTTCGAAGTTATTCACCCCTCCACTTT. It yields the protein CASSWRRQGEFRSYSPLHF. The rearrangement joins TRBV5-1 to TRBJ1-6; TRBD1 might be the D (5 bases). The germline gives CDR1 SGHRS, CDR2 YFSETQ. V was shortened by 3 bases and J by 8 bases, with 27 bases between the two germline ends. The CDR3 totals 19 residues.

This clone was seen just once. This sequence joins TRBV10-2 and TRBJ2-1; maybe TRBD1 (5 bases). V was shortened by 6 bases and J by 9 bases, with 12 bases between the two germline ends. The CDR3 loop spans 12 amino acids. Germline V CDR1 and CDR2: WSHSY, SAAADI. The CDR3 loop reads CASRRETGEQFF. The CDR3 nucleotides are TGCGCCAGCAGAAGAGAAACAGGTGAGCAGTTCTTC.

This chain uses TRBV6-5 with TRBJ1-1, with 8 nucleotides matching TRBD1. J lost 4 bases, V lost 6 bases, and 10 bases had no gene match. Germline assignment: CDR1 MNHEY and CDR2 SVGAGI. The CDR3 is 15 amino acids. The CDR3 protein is CASRKTGTGPTEAFF. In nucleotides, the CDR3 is TGTGCCAGCAGGAAAACCGGGACAGGCCCCACTGAAGCTTTCTTT.

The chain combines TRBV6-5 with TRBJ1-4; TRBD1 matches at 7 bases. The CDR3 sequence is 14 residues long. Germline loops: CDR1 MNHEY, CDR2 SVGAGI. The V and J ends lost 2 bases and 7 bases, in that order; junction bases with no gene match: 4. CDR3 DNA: TGTGCCAGCAGTTACAGGGGGCGCCCTGAAAAACTGTTTTTT. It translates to CASSYRGRPEKLFF.

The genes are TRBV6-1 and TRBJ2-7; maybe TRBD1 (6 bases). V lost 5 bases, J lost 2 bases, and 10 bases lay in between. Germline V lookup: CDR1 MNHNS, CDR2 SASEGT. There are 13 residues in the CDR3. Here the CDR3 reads CASSLRGTYEQYF. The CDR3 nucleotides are TGTGCCAGCAGTTTAAGGGGGACCTACGAGCAGTACTTC.

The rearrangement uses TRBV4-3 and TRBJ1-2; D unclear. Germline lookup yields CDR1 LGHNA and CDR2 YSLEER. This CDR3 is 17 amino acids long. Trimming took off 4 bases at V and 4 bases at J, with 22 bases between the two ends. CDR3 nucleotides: TGCGCCAGCAGCCCCAGTGCGCGCGGGGTTAGTGGCTATGGCTACACCTTC. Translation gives CASSPSARGVSGYGYTF.

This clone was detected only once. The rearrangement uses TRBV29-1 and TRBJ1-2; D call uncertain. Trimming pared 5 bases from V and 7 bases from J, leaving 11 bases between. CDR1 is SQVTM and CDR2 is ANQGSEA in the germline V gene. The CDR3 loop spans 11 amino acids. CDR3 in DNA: TGCAGCGTTCTCGGGGAGCTTGGCTACACCTTC. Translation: CSVLGELGYTF. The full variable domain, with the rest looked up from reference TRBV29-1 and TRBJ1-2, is SAVISQKPSRDICQRGTSLTIQCQVDSQVTMMFWYRQQPGQSLTLIATANQGSEATYESGFVIDKFPISRPNLTFSTLTVSNMSPEDSSIYLCSVLGELGYTFGSGTRLTVV.

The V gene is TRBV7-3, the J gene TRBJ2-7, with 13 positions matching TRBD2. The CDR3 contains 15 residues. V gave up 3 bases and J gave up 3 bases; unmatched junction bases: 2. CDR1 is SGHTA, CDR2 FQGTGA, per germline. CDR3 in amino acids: CASSLGLAGYYEQYF. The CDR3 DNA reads TGTGCCAGCAGCTTGGGACTAGCGGGGTACTACGAGCAGTACTTC.

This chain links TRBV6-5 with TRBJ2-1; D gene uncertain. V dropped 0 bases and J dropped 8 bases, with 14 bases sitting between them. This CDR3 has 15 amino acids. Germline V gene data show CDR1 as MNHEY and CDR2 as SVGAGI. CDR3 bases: TGTGCCAGCAGTTACTCTGGGCCCCCCAAGGATGAGCAGTTCTTC. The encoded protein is CASSYSGPPKDEQFF.

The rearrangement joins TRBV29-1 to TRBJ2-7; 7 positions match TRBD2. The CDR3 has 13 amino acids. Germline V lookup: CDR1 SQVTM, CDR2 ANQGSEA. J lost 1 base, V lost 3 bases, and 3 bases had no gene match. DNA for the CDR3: TGCAGCGTTGAGGGGGGGGGATCCTACGAGCAGTACTTC. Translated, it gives CSVEGGGSYEQYF.

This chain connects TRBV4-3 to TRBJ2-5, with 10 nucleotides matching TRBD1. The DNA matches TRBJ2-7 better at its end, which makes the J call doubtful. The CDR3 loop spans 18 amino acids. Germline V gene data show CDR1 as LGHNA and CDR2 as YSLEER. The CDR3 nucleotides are TGCGCCAGCAGCCAAGATGGGGCGACAGGGGGCTTCTCCTACGAGCAGTACTTC. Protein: CASSQDGATGGFSYEQYF.

The CDR3 DNA sequence: TGTGCCAGCAGCGAGGGAGCCGGGGGCACTGAAGCTTTCTTT. As protein: CASSEGAGGTEAFF. The genes are TRBV6-1 and TRBJ1-1, with a weak D call TRBD1 (5 bases). Germline-derived CDR1 and CDR2 are MNHNS and SASEGT. This CDR3 spans 14 amino acids. Trimming removed 6 bases from V and 4 bases from J, with 15 bases in between.

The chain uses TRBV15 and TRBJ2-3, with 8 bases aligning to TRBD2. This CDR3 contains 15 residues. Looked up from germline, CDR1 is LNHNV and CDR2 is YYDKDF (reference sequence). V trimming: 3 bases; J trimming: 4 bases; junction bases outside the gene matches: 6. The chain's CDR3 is CATSSSGGPADTQYF. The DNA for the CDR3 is TGTGCCACCAGCAGCTCGGGGGGGCCCGCAGATACGCAGTATTTT.